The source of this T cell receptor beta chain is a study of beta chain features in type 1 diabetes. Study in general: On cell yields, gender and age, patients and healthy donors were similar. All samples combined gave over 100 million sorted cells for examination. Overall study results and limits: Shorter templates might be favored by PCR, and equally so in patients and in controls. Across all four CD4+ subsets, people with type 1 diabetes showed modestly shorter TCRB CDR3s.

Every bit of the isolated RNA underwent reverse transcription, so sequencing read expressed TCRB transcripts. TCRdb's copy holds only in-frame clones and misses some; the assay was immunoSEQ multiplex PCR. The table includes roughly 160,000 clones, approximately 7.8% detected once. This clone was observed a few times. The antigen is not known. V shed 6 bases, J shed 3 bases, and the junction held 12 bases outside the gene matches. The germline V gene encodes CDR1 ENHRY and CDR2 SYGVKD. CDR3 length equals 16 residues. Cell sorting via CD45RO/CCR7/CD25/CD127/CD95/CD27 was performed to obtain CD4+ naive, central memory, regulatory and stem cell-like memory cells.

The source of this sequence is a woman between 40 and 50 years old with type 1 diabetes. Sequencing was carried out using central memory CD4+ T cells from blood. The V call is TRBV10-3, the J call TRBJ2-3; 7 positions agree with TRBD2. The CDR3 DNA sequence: TGTGCCATCAGGGGAGGGTCCGATTGGGGGACAGATACGCAGTATTTT. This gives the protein CAIRGGSDWGTDTQYF.